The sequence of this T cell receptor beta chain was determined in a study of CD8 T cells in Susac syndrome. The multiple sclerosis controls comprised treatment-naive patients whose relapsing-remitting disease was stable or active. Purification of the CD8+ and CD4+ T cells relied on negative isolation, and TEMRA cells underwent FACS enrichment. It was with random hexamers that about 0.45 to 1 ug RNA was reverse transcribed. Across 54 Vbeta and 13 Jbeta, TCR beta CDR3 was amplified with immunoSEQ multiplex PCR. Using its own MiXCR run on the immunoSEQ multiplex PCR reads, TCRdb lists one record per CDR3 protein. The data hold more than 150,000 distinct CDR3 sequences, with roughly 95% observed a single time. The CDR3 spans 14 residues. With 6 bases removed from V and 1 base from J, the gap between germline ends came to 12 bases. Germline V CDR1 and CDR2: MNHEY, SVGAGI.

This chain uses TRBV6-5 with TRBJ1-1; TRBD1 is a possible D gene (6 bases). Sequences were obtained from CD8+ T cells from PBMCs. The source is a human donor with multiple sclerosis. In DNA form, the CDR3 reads TGTGCCAGCAGCTACCGGGGGCAGAACACTGAAGCTTTCTTT. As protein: CASSYRGQNTEAFF.